These T cell receptor beta chains were read from a single sample in a study of vaccination and CD4 T cells after COVID-19. TCRdb reanalysed the PCR reads using MiXCR and keeps one entry per CDR3 protein. The sample contains some 10,000 distinct CDR3 sequences, roughly 75% of which appear only once. For these TCRs, the target antigens are not known. The sequenced sample was CD4+ T cells from blood, cultured in vitro. The receptors stem from a human donor who had recovered from COVID-19. Both conserved end residues are part of each CDR3. D genes are given only for firm matches. Clone size is shown for a subset of rows, as once, few, many or a class of expanded clone.

>NA|NA|TRBJ2-1|TRBV7-2
CASTSGDRYNEQFF
TGCGCCAGCACCTCCGGGGACCGCTACAATGAGCAGTTCTTC
>NA|NA|TRBJ2-7|TRBV9
CASTQREGSTYEQYF
TGTGCCAGCACCCAAAGAGAGGGGTCCACCTACGAGCAGTACTTC
>once|NA|TRBJ2-7|TRBV6-2/TRBV6-3
CASSSWGAVSYEQYF
TGTGCCAGCAGTTCCTGGGGGGCAGTCTCCTACGAGCAGTACTTC
>NA|NA|TRBJ2-7|TRBV6-1
CASKAPGPEQYF
TGTGCCAGCAAAGCCCCAGGGCCCGAGCAGTACTTC
>NA|TRBD2|TRBJ2-7|TRBV20-1
CSARDLGAGTSGSPNLYEQYF
TGCAGTGCTAGAGATTTGGGGGCCGGGACTAGCGGGAGTCCGAACCTTTACGAGCAGTACTTC
>medium-sized|TRBD2|TRBJ2-1|TRBV24-1
CATSRTSLRSEQFF
TGTGCCACCAGTAGGACTAGCTTGAGAAGTGAGCAGTTCTTC
>NA|NA|TRBJ1-2|TRBV27
CASSRRTEDGYTF
TGTGCCAGCAGTAGAAGGACAGAAGATGGCTACACCTTC
>NA|NA|TRBJ1-5|TRBV7-9
CASSSSGVWQPQHF
TGTGCCAGCAGTTCTTCAGGGGTATGGCAGCCCCAGCATTTT
>NA|NA|TRBJ1-6|TRBV21-1
CASRLNGAGSNSPLHF
TGTGCCAGCAGATTAAATGGGGCAGGGAGTAATTCACCCCTCCACTTT
>NA|NA|TRBJ1-2|TRBV5-1
CASSLETAANYGYTF
TGCGCCAGCAGCTTGGAGACAGCAGCTAACTATGGCTACACCTTC
>NA|NA|TRBJ1-2|TRBV7-2
CASSFEGYGYTF
TGTGCCAGCAGCTTTGAGGGATACGGCTACACCTTC
>NA|NA|TRBJ1-1|TRBV20-1
CSARGEPDTEAFF
TGCAGTGCTAGAGGCGAACCGGACACTGAAGCTTTCTTT
>NA|NA|TRBJ1-6|TRBV5-6
CASSLAGDSPLHF
TGTGCCAGCAGCTTGGCAGGGGATTCACCCCTCCACTTT
>NA|NA|TRBJ1-2|TRBV28
CASRPPLNYGYTF
TGTGCCAGCAGACCACCCCTTAACTATGGCTACACCTTC
>NA|TRBD1|TRBJ2-2|TRBV20-1
CSAWTGLNTGELFF
TGCAGTGCCTGGACAGGGCTAAACACCGGGGAGCTGTTTTTT
>NA|NA|TRBJ1-1|TRBV7-6
CASSLVGRVGYTEAFF
TGTGCCAGCAGCTTAGTGGGCAGGGTCGGTTACACTGAAGCTTTCTTT
>NA|NA|TRBJ2-1|TRBV6-1
CASTTAFSSYNEQFF
TGTGCCAGCACTACGGCCTTTAGCTCCTACAATGAGCAGTTCTTC
>NA|NA|TRBJ1-1|TRBV6-5
CASSLVQNTEAFF
TGTGCCAGCAGTTTGGTACAGAACACTGAAGCTTTCTTT
>NA|TRBD1|TRBJ1-2|TRBV28
CASSRRDSNYGYTF
TGTGCCAGCAGCCGCCGGGACAGTAACTATGGCTACACCTTC
>few|NA|TRBJ2-5|TRBV15
CATSRGAVKRGWETQYF
TGTGCCACCAGCAGAGGTGCCGTCAAGAGGGGCTGGGAGACCCAGTACTTC
>NA|NA|TRBJ1-5|TRBV20-1
CSARDPMDQPQHF
TGCAGTGCTAGGGACCCGATGGATCAGCCCCAGCATTTT
>NA|NA|TRBJ2-2|TRBV6-1
CASSEIARATGELFF
TGTGCCAGCAGTGAAATCGCCCGGGCCACCGGGGAGCTGTTTTTT
>few|NA|TRBJ2-1|TRBV14
CASSQRGVVGPYNEQFF
TGTGCCAGCAGCCAAAGGGGGGTCGTGGGCCCCTACAATGAGCAGTTCTTC
>NA|NA|TRBJ1-5|TRBV20-1
CSARVLGAGSQPQHF
TGCAGTGCTAGAGTGCTGGGGGCGGGAAGTCAGCCCCAGCATTTT
>few|NA|TRBJ1-5|TRBV20-1
CSARVGSNQPQHF
TGCAGTGCTAGAGTGGGAAGCAATCAGCCCCAGCATTTT